This TCR beta chain was found in a study of OX40 agonist ivuxolimab in advanced cancers. Study overall: The patients received agonistic anti-OX40 (CD134) antibody ivuxolimab. Patients received intravenous ivuxolimab every 2 weeks at 0.01 to 10 mg/kg. Overall study findings and caveats: Compared with others, partial responders at 0.1-3.0 mg/kg displayed clonal expansion among the lowest.

Clones were sequenced by immunoSEQ multiplex PCR, and TCRdb holds only the in-frame ones, with some missing. The sample has 92,000 or so clones, 80% to 90% seen once. As for this clone: Its antigen is still unknown.

Germline V lookup: CDR1 MNHEY, CDR2 SMNVEV (reference sequence). There are 14 residues in the CDR3. Trimming pared 3 bases from V and 4 bases from J, leaving 7 bases between. The V call is TRBV27, the J call TRBJ2-6; D is unclear. This clonotype originated in an adult with an advanced solid tumor such as melanoma, head and neck, liver or kidney cancer. The sample in question was CD4+ or CD8+ T cells sorted from blood, obtained in a trial of the OX40 agonist ivuxolimab. The CDR3, as DNA: TGTGCCAGCAGTTTCGGAGTAGGGGCCAACGTCCTGACTTTC. Translated: CASSFGVGANVLTF. The full variable domain, rest sourced from reference TRBV27 and TRBJ2-6, is EAQVTQNPRYLITVTGKKLTVTCSQNMNHEYMSWYRQDPGLGLRQIYYSMNVEVTDKGDVPEGYKVSRKEKRNFPLILESPSPNQTSLYFCASSFGVGANVLTFGAGSRLTVL.